These 24 T cell receptor beta chains originate from one sample sequenced in a study of OX40 agonist ivuxolimab in advanced cancers. The assay was immunoSEQ multiplex PCR, and TCRdb's table has in-frame clones only and misses some. The data show around 82,000 clones, with about 86% seen just once and less than 0.85% held by the top ten. This sample comprised CD4+ or CD8+ T cells sorted from blood, obtained in a trial of the OX40 agonist ivuxolimab. Source of these receptors: an adult with an advanced solid tumor such as melanoma, head and neck, liver or kidney cancer.

About this clone itself: One end of the junction varies from germline; a read error may be responsible. The chain joins TRBV7-7 to TRBJ2-5; D is unresolved. The CDR3 loop spans 13 amino acids. Germline V lookup: CDR1 SSHAT, CDR2 FNYEAQ (reference sequence). The CDR3 here is CASSLDVAETQYF. DNA of the CDR3: TGTGCTAGCAGCTTAGACGTGGCGGAGACCCAGTACTTC.

This chain joins TRBV28 and TRBJ2-5; either TRBD1 or TRBD2 may fit D (5 bases each). Germline CDR1 and CDR2: MDHEN and SYDVKM. The V gene lost 3 bases and the J gene lost 3 bases, with 14 bases spanning the gap. CDR3 length: 15 amino acids. The CDR3: CASSLSGTSKETQYF. As DNA, the CDR3 is TGTGCCAGCAGTTTGTCCGGGACCAGTAAAGAGACCCAGTACTTC. Based on the CDR3 plus reference TRBV28 and TRBJ2-5, the full variable domain is DVKVTQSSRYLVKRTGEKVFLECVQDMDHENMFWYRQDPGLGLRLIYFSYDVKMKEKGDIPEGYSVSREKKERFSLILESASTNQTSMYLCASSLSGTSKETQYFGPGTRLLVL.

V and J are TRBV4-1 and TRBJ2-5; maybe TRBD1 (5 bases). This CDR3 has 15 residues. The V end lost 1 base, the J end lost 0 bases, and 9 bases lay between the germline ends. CDR1 and CDR2 from the germline V gene are MGHRA and YSYEKL. In DNA, the CDR3 is TGCGCCAGCAGCCAAGGGTTAGGGGACCAAGAGACCCAGTACTTC. This translates into CASSQGLGDQETQYF.

The V gene is TRBV7-9, the J gene TRBJ1-4; 7 nucleotides match TRBD1. Germline-derived CDR1 and CDR2 are SEHNR and FQNEAQ (reference sequence). J gave up 7 bases and V 8 bases, and 4 bases lay outside the gene matches. The CDR3 runs to 12 residues. CDR3 nucleotide sequence: TGTGCCAGCGCACGACAGGGTGAAAAACTGTTTTTT. Protein sequence: CASARQGEKLFF.

With respect to this clone: The junction does not match germline at one end; this may be a read error. V and J are TRBV25-1 and TRBJ2-7; either TRBD1 or TRBD2 may supply D (5 bases each). Germline CDR1 is MGHDK and CDR2 is SYGVNS. The CDR3 runs 11 residues. CDR3 residues: CASSPGRLVSF. The CDR3 region has the DNA TGTGCCAGCAGTCCGGGACGGTTGGTTTCCTTC.

This sequence joins TRBV28 and TRBJ1-5, with D perhaps TRBD1 (5 bases). Trimming removed 5 bases at V and 2 bases at J, with 13 bases between. Germline lookup yields CDR1 MDHEN and CDR2 SYDVKM. The CDR3 runs 15 residues. CDR3 nucleotides: TGTGCCAGCAGTATCCCCGGGGGAGGCAATCAGCCCCAGCATTTT. Amino acids: CASSIPGGGNQPQHF.

V is TRBV18 and J is TRBJ1-4; D ambiguous. With 6 bases removed from V and 10 bases from J, the gap between germline ends came to 18 bases. Per the germline V gene, CDR1 is KGHSH and CDR2 is LQKENI. This CDR3 has 14 amino acids. The CDR3 nucleotides are TGTGCCAGCTCCGAAGGCGCGTCGGCGGGAAAACTGTTTTTT. Protein: CASSEGASAGKLFF.

J is TRBJ1-5 and V is TRBV9; perhaps TRBD1 as D (5 bases). Germline V lookup: CDR1 SGDLS, CDR2 YYNGEE. The CDR3 length is 13 residues. Trimming shortened V by 0 bases and J by 7 bases, and 8 bases separated the two germline ends. CDR3 sequence: CASSVDEGQPQHF. The CDR3 nucleotides read TGTGCCAGCAGCGTAGATGAGGGGCAGCCCCAGCATTTT.

The chain employs TRBV18 and TRBJ2-2; unclear D gene. Germline V gene data show CDR1 as KGHSH and CDR2 as LQKENI. The germline V and J ends were trimmed by 5 bases and 2 bases, with 3 bases remaining between them. This CDR3 region has 12 residues. The CDR3 is CASSANTGELFF. DNA for the CDR3: TGTGCCAGCTCAGCCAACACCGGGGAGCTGTTTTTT.

There are a few counts of this clone. The chain is built from TRBV7-2 and TRBJ2-7; a possible D gene is TRBD2 (5 bases). CDR3 size: 15 residues. Per germline, CDR1 SGHTA and CDR2 FQGNSA. Deletions cut 1 base from V and 5 bases from J, with 15 bases between. DNA for the CDR3: TGTGCCAGCAGCTTAGAGCACGGGAAGAGGAACGAGCAGTACTTC. Its translation: CASSLEHGKRNEQYF. Based on the CDR3 plus reference TRBV7-2 and TRBJ2-7, the full variable domain is GAGVSQSPSNKVTEKGKDVELRCDPISGHTALYWYRQSLGQGLEFLIYFQGNSAPDKSGLPSDRFSAERTGGSVSTLTIQRTQQEDSAVYLCASSLEHGKRNEQYFGPGTRLTVT.

The rearrangement links TRBV9 to TRBJ2-7; maybe TRBD1 (6 bases). Trimming took 4 bases from V and 2 from J, leaving 13 bases between them. The CDR3 contains 14 residues. Per the germline V gene, CDR1 is SGDLS and CDR2 is YYNGEE. This chain's CDR3 is CASSIAGTTYEQYF. Written as DNA, the CDR3 is TGTGCCAGCAGCATAGCCGGGACAACCTACGAGCAGTACTTC.

CDR3 protein: CASSSRDRQTGETQYF. The CDR3 region has the DNA TGTGCCAGTAGTAGTCGGGACAGGCAAACAGGGGAGACCCAGTACTTC. The V call is TRBV19, the J call TRBJ2-5; 8 positions match TRBD1. V shed 4 bases and J 5 bases; nucleotides not matched to a gene: 12. The CDR3 covers 16 residues. Germline V gene sequence: CDR1 LNHDA, CDR2 SQIVND (reference sequence).

This rearrangement joins TRBV19 to TRBJ2-7, with 7 bases identical to TRBD2. The V segment lost 2 bases and the J segment 5 bases; nucleotides outside the gene matches: 12. In germline, CDR1 is LNHDA, CDR2 SQIVND (reference sequence). The CDR3 totals 16 residues. CDR3 region: CASSIRGGPGLDEQYF. CDR3 nucleotides: TGTGCCAGTAGTATACGCGGGGGTCCGGGCCTCGACGAGCAGTACTTC.

This clone was found once. This chain links TRBV12-5 with TRBJ2-1; 9 bases are a match to TRBD2. The ends lost 1 base at V and 7 bases at J; junction bases unmatched: 2. This CDR3 spans 14 amino acids. Germline V gives CDR1 LGHNT, CDR2 FRNRAP. This chain's CDR3 is CASGLGLAGNEQFF. The CDR3 nucleotides are TGTGCTAGTGGTTTGGGGCTAGCGGGGAATGAGCAGTTCTTC.

The genes are TRBV21-1 and TRBJ2-4; the D call TRBD1 from the table was never checked on the DNA. TRBV21-1 is labeled a pseudogene. The CDR3 consists of 16 residues. The CDR3 protein is CASSKDFRQGNNIQYF. As DNA, the CDR3 is TGTGCCAGCAGCAAAGACTTTCGACAGGGGAACAACATTCAGTACTTC.

This chain joins TRBV27 and TRBJ2-1, with TRBD2 identical over 12 bases. Losses at the gene ends were 2 bases for V and 0 bases for J; bases not matched to a gene: 14. Per the germline V gene, CDR1 is MNHEY and CDR2 is SMNVEV (reference sequence). The CDR3 covers 21 residues. The CDR3 here is CASSLRSTSGRSGSSYNEQFF. The CDR3 coding sequence is TGTGCCAGCAGTTTACGGAGTACTAGCGGGAGGTCAGGGAGCTCCTACAATGAGCAGTTCTTC.

The gene calls are TRBV6-5 and TRBJ2-5, with 7 bases fitting TRBD2. Losses at the gene ends were 7 bases for V and 5 bases for J; bases not matched to a gene: 10. Germline CDR1 and CDR2: MNHEY and SVGAGI. The CDR3 contains 14 residues. The CDR3 region is CASIQGRGWETQYF. CDR3 nucleotide sequence: TGTGCCAGCATCCAAGGGAGGGGATGGGAGACCCAGTACTTC.

The J gene is TRBJ2-1, the V gene TRBV13, with 14 bases that match TRBD2. The junction had 14 bases not matched to a gene; V was cut back by 4 bases and J by 9 bases. Germline CDR1 is PRHDT and CDR2 is FYEKMQ (reference sequence). The CDR3 contains 18 residues. CDR3 sequence: CASSSRRGLAGVSGEQFF. For the CDR3, the DNA is TGTGCCAGCAGCTCCAGGCGGGGACTAGCGGGAGTTAGTGGTGAGCAGTTCTTC.

V is TRBV18 and J is TRBJ2-5; 7 bases map to TRBD2. Germline loops: CDR1 KGHSH, CDR2 LQKENI. The CDR3 has 16 residues. Trimming cost V 3 bases and J 4 bases; bases outside gene matches: 11. This CDR3 reads CASSPDRREWRETQYF. The CDR3 DNA is TGTGCCAGCTCACCCGACCGGCGGGAGTGGCGAGAGACCCAGTACTTC. Filled out from reference TRBV18 and TRBJ2-5, the complete variable domain reads NAGVMQNPRHLVRRRGQEARLRCSPMKGHSHVYWYRQLPEEGLKFMVYLQKENIIDESGMPKERFSAEFPKEGPSILRIQQVVRGDSAAYFCASSPDRREWRETQYFGPGTRLLVL.

V usage is TRBV23-1 and J usage is TRBJ2-2; the D gene is possibly TRBD1 (5 bases). TRBV23-1 is an ORF, with its function uncertain. Trimming took 2 bases from V and 0 from J, leaving 13 bases between them. The CDR3 covers 17 residues. The CDR3 DNA is TGCGCCAGCAGTCAAAGCCCTGGGGCCGCGAACACCGGGGAGCTGTTTTTT. It encodes CASSQSPGAANTGELFF.

The chain links TRBV30 to TRBJ2-2; 8 positions agree with TRBD1. J gave up 5 bases and V 5 bases, and 7 bases lay outside the gene matches. Germline V gene lookup returns CDR1 GTSNPN and CDR2 SVGIG (reference sequence). There are 14 residues in the CDR3. The CDR3 loop reads CAWGYNRGTGELFF. In nucleotides, the CDR3 is TGTGCCTGGGGGTATAACAGGGGGACCGGGGAGCTGTTTTTT.

V usage is TRBV5-1 and J usage is TRBJ2-7; 10 bases agree with TRBD1. Looked up from germline, CDR1 is SGHRS and CDR2 is YFSETQ. There are 16 residues in the CDR3. V shed 4 bases and J 4 bases; nucleotides not matched to a gene: 11. The CDR3 here is CASSSSWTGGDYEQYF. CDR3 DNA: TGCGCCAGCAGCAGTTCCTGGACAGGGGGAGATTACGAGCAGTACTTC.

The chain has TRBV28 and TRBJ2-3, with 11 positions matching TRBD2. This CDR3 is 15 amino acids long. The junction had 8 bases not matched to a gene; V was cut back by 8 bases and J by 4 bases. Germline V CDR1 and CDR2: MDHEN, SYDVKM. CDR3 nucleotide sequence: TGTGCCAGCGGACCTAGCGGGAGGAGGGCAGATACGCAGTATTTT. Its protein product is CASGPSGRRADTQYF.

The genes are TRBV28 and TRBJ2-3; no firm D call. From germline, CDR1 is MDHEN and CDR2 SYDVKM. The CDR3 has 11 amino acids. The V end was cut by 8 bases, the J end by 2 bases, with 5 bases between. In nucleotides, the CDR3 is TGTGCCAGCGGGGTCACAGATACGCAGTATTTT. Translating gives CASGVTDTQYF.